Here is one TCR beta chain with its context. There is no known antigen for this receptor. Base quality data are lacking; no much larger clone is found one base away. The CDR3 runs 12 amino acids, cysteine and phenylalanine included. The kept DNA is CDR3 alone, 36 bases in frame from the first base. CDR1 SGHKS and CDR2 YYEKEE were looked up in the germline V gene (reference sequence). Between the V and J ends, shortened by 4 bases and 4 bases respectively, the junction contains 6 bases. This entry belongs to a study of OX40 agonist ivuxolimab in advanced cancers. Notes on the research overall: Ivuxolimab was an agonistic, fully human IgG2 monoclonal antibody directed against OX40 (CD134), a costimulatory receptor. Intravenous ivuxolimab was administered to patients every 2 weeks at six dose levels: 0.01, 0.1, 0.3, 1.5, 3 and 10 mg/kg. Of the roughly 51 patients in dose escalation, approximately 20 had hepatocellular carcinoma, some 15 had melanoma, 9 had renal cell carcinoma and 9 had head and neck cancer. In the dose-escalation cohort, around four fifths of patients were male, and the mean age was 60 years with a range of roughly 20 to 85. Patients were allowed to have had prior anti-PD-1, anti-PD-L1 or anti-CTLA-4 therapy, and around 40% of the dose-escalation patients had previously received checkpoint inhibitors. Partial responses occurred in three dose-escalation patients: two with cutaneous melanoma and one with hepatocellular carcinoma. The purpose of peripheral TCRbeta sequencing was to test whether ivuxolimab changed TCR sequence diversity and led to clonal T-cell expansion. The monotherapy dose-escalation portion (N of about 47 patients) of the phase I ivuxolimab trial is reported in the paper. Overall study outcomes, separate from this receptor: After ivuxolimab, more expanded clones were found on average in CD8+ T cells than in CD4+ T cells. At doses of 0.1 to 3.0 mg/kg, clonal expansion of both CD4+ and CD8+ blood T cells was observed from baseline to week 6. Antigen specificity was not determined for the clonally expanded peripheral T cells. Low levels of normalized T-cell clonal expansion were also seen in some nonresponding patients. Partial responders in the 0.1-3.0 mg/kg groups had among the lowest normalized peripheral clonal expansion, especially among CD8+ T cells.

The trial excluded patients who had a history of autoimmune disease or who were on systemic immunosuppression. Peripheral blood for TCR sequencing was collected from all dose cohorts at baseline, on cycle 4 day 1, and on cycle 7 day 1. Samples were obtained from an open-label, multicenter, first-in-human phase I dose-escalation trial of ivuxolimab. Adults with locally advanced or metastatic melanoma, renal cell carcinoma, hepatocellular carcinoma or head and neck squamous cell carcinoma were enrolled in the trial. CD4+ and CD8+ T cells were sorted separately from peripheral blood before TCR sequencing. Genomic DNA was isolated from the sorted cells so that the TCRbeta CDR3 region could be sequenced. TCRbeta CDR3 regions were sequenced using the immunoSEQ Assay. Imported from immuneACCESS, the table was reduced by TCRdb to in-frame sequences with V and J called. These copies leave out some clones; in studies compared against another copy, an unresolved V gene accounts for under half, and the cause of the remainder is not known. The sample profile shows around 100,000 clones; about 96% of them were found once. The leading ten clones occupy around 2% of the sample.

The rearrangement joined TRBV5-5 to TRBJ1-3; no D gene is confidently identified. This TCR derives from an adult with an advanced solid tumor such as melanoma, head and neck, liver or kidney cancer. The sequencing here drew on CD4+ or CD8+ T cells sorted from blood, taken in a trial of the OX40 agonist ivuxolimab. The CDR3 sequence is CASSPGGNTIYF. In nucleotides, the sequence is TGTGCCAGCAGCCCCGGAGGAAACACCATATATTTT.